Sequencing of this T cell receptor (beta chain) was carried out in a study of T-cell reconstitution after alpha-beta-depleted transplantation in children (dated by TCRdb to the mid-2010s). Study-level background: Using TCR repertoire profiling, the study followed T-cell immune reconstitution in a quantitative way in children after TCRalphabeta/CD19-depleted allogeneic hematopoietic cell transplantation.

With regard to this clonotype: What antigen it recognizes has not been identified. Base qualities are not provided; no much larger clone lies one nucleotide away.

In light of the paper, this sample's treatment or condition label describes: allogeneic hematopoietic cell transplantation with graft depleted of TCRalphabeta T cells and CD19 B cells. The transplant recipients were children given TCRalphabeta/CD19-depleted allogeneic hematopoietic cell grafts. The paper's findings and limits, for the study overall: The frequencies of hyperexpanded clones fell over the following months, and after one year, T-cell counts and TCRbeta diversity were mostly attributed to newly produced T cells. The apparently early recovery of alphabetaT-cell counts about two months after transplant reportedly depended on only several hundred rapidly expanded clones that came from non-depleted graft cells. The high TCRbeta diversity at day 60 in some patients was ascribed to recipient T cells and intrathymic progenitors that had survived conditioning.

The library relied on PCR. Sequencing was carried out with an Illumina HiSeq 2500. Molecular barcoding was employed in the preparation of TCR libraries, with unique molecular identifiers being used to normalize TCRbeta repertoire quantification. TCRdb's own reprocessing of the public reads used fastp at Q25 and MiXCR and kept productive beta chains. Each entry merges the rows of one CDR3 protein and shows their most common DNA and genes. In all, the sample holds fewer than 550,000 distinct CDR3 sequences, and about 10% of those were seen once. The biggest ten clones account for approximately 2% of the sample. The sample consisted of PBMCs, taken before TCRalphabeta/CD19-depleted stem cell transplant. The sequence came from a child younger than 10 with inherited bone marrow failure, due to receive a stem cell transplant.

CDR3 reads: CSARAGSGEETQYF. The bases are TGCAGTGCTAGAGCCGGTAGTGGGGAAGAGACCCAGTACTTC. The chain is assembled from TRBV20-1 and TRBJ2-5; no D segment can be confidently identified. In the germline V gene (reference sequence), CDR1 corresponds to DFQATT and CDR2 to SNEGSKA. Between the V and J ends, shortened by 1 base and 3 bases respectively, the junction contains 12 bases. The cysteine opens and the phenylalanine closes a CDR3 of 14 amino acids. Only the CDR3 part of the read is kept: 42 bases, read in frame from the first base.